This TCR beta chain was sequenced during a study of Ad26.COV2.S vaccination and SARS-CoV-2 variants. This clone was detected only a few times. The CDR3 runs to 18 residues. Deletions cut 4 bases from V and 4 bases from J, with 26 bases between. The germline CDR1 and CDR2 sequences are LNHDA and SQIVND (reference sequence). Some clones are missing from TCRdb's copy, which holds only in-frame ones; the method was immunoSEQ multiplex PCR. This sample has approximately 400,000 clones, with about 85% found just once. Treatment here: roughly 18 received Ad26.COV2.S at low or high dose, single or two shots; several received placebo; per-sample allocation not given. Sampling was performed 63 days after the first vaccine or placebo injection.

The sequence came from a person between 18 and 60 years old who received the Ad26.COV2.S COVID-19 vaccine or a placebo. This specimen consisted of peripheral blood, obtained in a trial of Ad26.COV2.S vaccine versus placebo. The chain carries TRBV19 and TRBJ2-7; TRBD1 is a possible D gene (6 bases). CDR3 nucleotide sequence: TGTGCCAGTAGTACCCAAATGGGCAGGGGCACAGGTGGGTACGAGCAGTACTTC. This sequence encodes CASSTQMGRGTGGYEQYF.